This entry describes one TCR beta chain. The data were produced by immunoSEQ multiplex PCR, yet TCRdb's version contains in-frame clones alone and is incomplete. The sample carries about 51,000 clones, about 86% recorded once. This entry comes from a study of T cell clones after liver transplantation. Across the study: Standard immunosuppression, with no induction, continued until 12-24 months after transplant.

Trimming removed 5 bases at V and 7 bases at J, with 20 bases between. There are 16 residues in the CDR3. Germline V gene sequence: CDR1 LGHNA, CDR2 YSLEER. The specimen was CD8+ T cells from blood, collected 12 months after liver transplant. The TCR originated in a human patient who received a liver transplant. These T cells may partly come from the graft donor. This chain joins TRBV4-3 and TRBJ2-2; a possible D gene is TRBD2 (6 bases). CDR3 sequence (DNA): TGCGCCAGCAGCTCCCGAGCGGGTGGGGGGTTCGGGGAGCTGTTTTTT. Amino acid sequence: CASSSRAGGGFGELFF.